This paragraph covers one TCR beta chain sequence. What it binds is not known. The data originate from a study of T cell responses to AZD1222 COVID-19 vaccine. General study results and limits: Epitopes outside B.1.351 and B.1.1.7 mutated regions reportedly drew nearly half of spike TCRs. Clonal diversity was possibly underestimated, and the donors were mostly white British, with more females. Only 5 or 6 people who got AZD1222 tested seropositive at baseline.

Repertoires were generated with immunoSEQ multiplex PCR, while TCRdb's copy carries only in-frame clones and drops some. Here the sample spans around 130,000 clones, more than 80% being singletons. V was shortened by 0 bases and J by 5 bases, with 13 bases between the two germline ends. Germline V gene lookup returns CDR1 SGHDN and CDR2 FVKESK. CDR3 length: 15 residues. The V and J genes are TRBV14 and TRBJ1-2, with a weak D call TRBD1 (6 bases). Sequences were derived from peripheral blood, sampled 28 days after the second dose of the MenACWY control vaccine. This clonotype originated in an adult who received the MenACWY meningococcal vaccine as a control. The CDR3 sequence: CASSQDRGRGYGYTF. The CDR3 bases are TGTGCCAGCAGCCAAGATCGGGGCAGGGGATATGGCTACACCTTC. The variable domain in full, with the rest retrieved from reference TRBV14 and TRBJ1-2, is EAGVTQFPSHSVIEKGQTVTLRCDPISGHDNLYWYRRVMGKEIKFLLHFVKESKQDESGMPNNRFLAERTGGTYSTLKVQPAELEDSGVYFCASSQDRGRGYGYTFGSGTRLTVV.